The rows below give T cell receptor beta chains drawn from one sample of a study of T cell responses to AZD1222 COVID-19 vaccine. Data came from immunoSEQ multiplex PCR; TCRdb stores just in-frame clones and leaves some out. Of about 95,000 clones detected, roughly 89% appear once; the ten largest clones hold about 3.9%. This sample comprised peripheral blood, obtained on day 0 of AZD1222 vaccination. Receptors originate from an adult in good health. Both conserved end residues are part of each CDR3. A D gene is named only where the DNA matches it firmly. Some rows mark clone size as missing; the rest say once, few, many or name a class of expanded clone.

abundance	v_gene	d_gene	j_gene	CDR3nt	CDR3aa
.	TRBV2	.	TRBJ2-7	TGTGCCAGCAGCGGCGACAGTCTCGAGCAGTACTTC	CASSGDSLEQYF
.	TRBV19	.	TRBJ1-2	TGTGCCAGTAGTATAGCCACCGGGGGTGGCTACACCTTC	CASSIATGGGYTF
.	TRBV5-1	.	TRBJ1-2	TGCGCCAGCAGCTTGGCAGAGGACGGCTACACCTTC	CASSLAEDGYTF
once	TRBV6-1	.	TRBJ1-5	TGTGCCAGCAGTGAAAGTGGGGGGATGGTAAGCAATCAGCCCCAGCATTTT	CASSESGGMVSNQPQHF
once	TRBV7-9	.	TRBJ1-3	TGTGCCACCGGCGGAGCTGGAAACACCATATATTTT	CATGGAGNTIYF
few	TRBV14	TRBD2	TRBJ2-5	TGTGCCAGCAGCCAAGGGGTGACTAGCGGCCAAGAGACCCAGTACTTC	CASSQGVTSGQETQYF
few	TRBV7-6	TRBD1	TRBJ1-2	TGTGCCAGCAGCCAGGAACAGGGGCGCAACTATGGCTACACCTTC	CASSQEQGRNYGYTF
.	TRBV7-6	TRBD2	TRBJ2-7	TGTGCCAGCAGCTTAGTGGTGACTAGCGCCGAGCAGTACTTC	CASSLVVTSAEQYF
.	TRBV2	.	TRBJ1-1	TGTGCCAGCAGAATCGACACAAACACTGAAGCTTTCTTT	CASRIDTNTEAFF
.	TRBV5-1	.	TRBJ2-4	TGCGCCAGCAGCTTGGATGTTCAGGAAAACATTCAGTACTTC	CASSLDVQENIQYF
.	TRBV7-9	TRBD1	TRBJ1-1	TGTGCCAGCAGCGGCCGGGACAGGGACACTGAAGCTTTCTTT	CASSGRDRDTEAFF
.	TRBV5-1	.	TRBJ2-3	TGCGCTACACAGAGGGGCGGTAGCACAGATACGCAGTATTTT	CATQRGGSTDTQYF
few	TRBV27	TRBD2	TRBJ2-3	TGTGCCAGCAGTTTATTGGAGACTAGCGGGGGGGTAGATACGCAGTATTTT	CASSLLETSGGVDTQYF
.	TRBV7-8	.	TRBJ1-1	TGTGCCAGCAGCTCCTACATCGGCGTCGGGAACACTGAAGCTTTCTTT	CASSSYIGVGNTEAFF
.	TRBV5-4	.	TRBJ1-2	TGTGCCAGCAGCCCCGAGACAGTTTTTAACTATGGCTACACCTTC	CASSPETVFNYGYTF
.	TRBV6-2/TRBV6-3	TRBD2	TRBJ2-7	TGTGCCAGCAGTTACTCAGCTAGCGGGGGATACGAGCAGTACTTC	CASSYSASGGYEQYF
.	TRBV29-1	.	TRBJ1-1	TGCAGCGTTGAAGATCGGGGCAGGGGAAGGACTGAAGCTTTCTTT	CSVEDRGRGRTEAFF
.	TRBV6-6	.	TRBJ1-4	TGTGCCAGCAGCCCAGGGCACAATGAAAAACTGTTTTTT	CASSPGHNEKLFF
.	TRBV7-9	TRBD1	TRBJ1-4	TGTGCCAGCAGCGCAGCCAGGGGGACTAATGAAAAACTGTTTTTT	CASSAARGTNEKLFF
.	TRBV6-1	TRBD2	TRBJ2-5	TGTGCCAGCAGTGAGGGGGGACTAGTTAGCGAGACCCAGTACTTC	CASSEGGLVSETQYF
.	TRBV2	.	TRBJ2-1	TGTGCCAGCAGTGAGGAGGGGCTTGGAAATGAGCAGTTCTTC	CASSEEGLGNEQFF
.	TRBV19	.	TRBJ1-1	TGTGCCAGTACGTCTGCCTCCGGACGGACCACTGAAGCTTTCTTT	CASTSASGRTTEAFF
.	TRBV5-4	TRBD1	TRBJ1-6	TGTGCCAGCAGCTGGGACAGGGGGAGCTCACCCCTCCACTTT	CASSWDRGSSPLHF
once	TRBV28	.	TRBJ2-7	TGTGCCAGCAACGGGACTCCCAGCGGGTTGTACGAGCAGTACTTC	CASNGTPSGLYEQYF
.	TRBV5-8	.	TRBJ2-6	TGTGCCAGCAGCTCGGGTAGCTCTGGGGCCAACGTCCTGACTTTC	CASSSGSSGANVLTF
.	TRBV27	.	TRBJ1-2	TGTGCCAGCAGTTTATATCCCGTTGGGGAAGGCTACACCTTC	CASSLYPVGEGYTF
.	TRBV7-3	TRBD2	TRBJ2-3	TGTGCCAGCAGCATACTAGCGGGGGGGCCTACGCAGTATTTT	CASSILAGGPTQYF
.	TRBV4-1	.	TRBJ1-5	TGCGCCAGCAGCCAAGATCTGACAGAGCTCAATCAGCCCCAGCATTTT	CASSQDLTELNQPQHF
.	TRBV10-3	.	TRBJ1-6	TGTGCCATCAGAATGGAAATCACTAATTCACCCCTCCACTTT	CAIRMEITNSPLHF
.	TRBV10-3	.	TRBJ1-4	TGTGCCATTTCGGACAGCACTAATGAAAAACTGTTTTTT	CAISDSTNEKLFF
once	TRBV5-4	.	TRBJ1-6	TGTGCCAGCAGCTTGTACAGCGGTAATTCACCCCTCCACTTT	CASSLYSGNSPLHF
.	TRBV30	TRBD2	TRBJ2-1	TGTGCCTGGGCCGAAGGGACTAGCAACAATGAGCAGTTCTTC	CAWAEGTSNNEQFF
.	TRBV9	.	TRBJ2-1	TGTGCCAGCAGCGTAGCCGGTAACAATGAGCAGTTCTTC	CASSVAGNNEQFF
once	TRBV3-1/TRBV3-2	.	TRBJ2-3	TGTGCCAGCAGCCAACGTAGGGTTACCCCGGTTGAGCAGTATTTT	CASSQRRVTPVEQYF
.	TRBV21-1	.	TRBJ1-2	TGTGCCAGCAGCAAAGTACGACAGGGGTGTACGAACGGCTACACCTTC	CASSKVRQGCTNGYTF
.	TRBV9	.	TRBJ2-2	TGTGCCAGCAGCGTAGGCCTAGCGAACACCGGGGAGCTGTTTTTT	CASSVGLANTGELFF
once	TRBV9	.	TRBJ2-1	TGTGCCAGCAGCCTTCCAGGGAACCCCTACAATGAGCAGTTCTTC	CASSLPGNPYNEQFF
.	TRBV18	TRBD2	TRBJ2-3	TGTGCCAGCTCATCAGGACTAGCGGCAGATACGCAGTATTTT	CASSSGLAADTQYF
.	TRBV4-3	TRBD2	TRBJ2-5	TGCGCCAGCAGCCAAGATCCTAGCGGGGGGGAACAAGAGACCCAGTACTTC	CASSQDPSGGEQETQYF
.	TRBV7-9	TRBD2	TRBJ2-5	TGTGCCAGCAGCTTACTTGGGGCCCCGGGGGGGGGCCCTCAGGAGACCCAGTACTTC	CASSLLGAPGGGPQETQYF
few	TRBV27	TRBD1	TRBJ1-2	TGTGCCAGCAGTACGCGGACAGGGCTCTACACCTTC	CASSTRTGLYTF
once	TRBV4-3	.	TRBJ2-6	TGCGCCAGCAGCCAAGAAGTACCCTCGGTAGGCGGTCCTGGGGCCAACGTCCTGACTTTC	CASSQEVPSVGGPGANVLTF
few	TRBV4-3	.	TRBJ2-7	TGCGCCAGCAGCCCGGGTTGGACCTCCCACGAGCAGTACTTC	CASSPGWTSHEQYF
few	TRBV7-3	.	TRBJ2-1	TGTGCCAGCAGCCCCCAGGGGAGTGGGGGGGAGTTCTTC	CASSPQGSGGEFF
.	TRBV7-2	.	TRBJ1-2	TGTGCCAGCAGCGGTCAAACAGGGAGGGCGGACTATGGCTACACCTTC	CASSGQTGRADYGYTF
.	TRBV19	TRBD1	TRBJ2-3	TGTGCCAGTAGCACCTCCGGACAGGCCACAGATACGCAGTATTTT	CASSTSGQATDTQYF